These T cell receptor beta chains were read from a single sample in a study of T cells after yellow fever vaccination. Using its own MiXCR run on the 5' RACE reads, TCRdb lists one record per CDR3 protein. The sample includes about 320,000 distinct CDR3 sequences, about 11% of them seen just once. This specimen consisted of CD4+ T cells sorted from PBMCs, obtained 45 days after the yellow fever booster vaccination. These receptors were taken from a man aged 18-30 years who received the YFV17D yellow fever vaccine. The CDR3 runs from the conserved cysteine through the conserved F or W. D genes are given only for firm matches. Clone size, where shown, is once, few, many, or a class for clones that have expanded.

TRBV4-3	-	13	-	TRBJ2-7	TGCGCCAGCAGCCAAAGGGGCTTGGGCGAGCAGTACTTC	CASSQRGLGEQYF
TRBV18	TRBD1	15	few	TRBJ2-2	TGTGCCAGCTCACCCGGACAGGGAAACACCGGGGAGCTGTTTTTT	CASSPGQGNTGELFF
TRBV28	-	15	few	TRBJ1-4	TGTGCCAGCAGTTCCACGGCAACGCGACGGGAAAAACTGTTTTTT	CASSSTATRREKLFF
TRBV7-6	-	15	many	TRBJ2-6	TGTGCCAGCAGTCGCCGTTCCTCTGGGGCCAACGTCCTGACTTTC	CASSRRSSGANVLTF
TRBV12-3/TRBV12-4	-	16	-	TRBJ1-1	TGTGCCAGCAGCCCGGAAAGAGGGCGCGTGGGCACTGAAGCTTTCTTT	CASSPERGRVGTEAFF
TRBV7-8	-	12	few	TRBJ1-1	TGTGCCAGCAGCTCATGGACACTAGAAGCTTTCTTT	CASSSWTLEAFF
TRBV7-2	-	16	once	TRBJ2-4	TGCGCCAGCAGCCAAGACTGGGGTTCGGCCAAAAACATTCAGTACTTC	CASSQDWGSAKNIQYF
TRBV14	TRBD1	16	-	TRBJ2-5	TGTGCCAGCAGCCAATGGGGGACAGGGGAAAAAGAGACCCAGTACTTC	CASSQWGTGEKETQYF
TRBV11-1	-	16	-	TRBJ2-7	TGTGCCAGCAGCCCGAGGACGTCCCGAGGCTCCTACGAGCAGTACTTC	CASSPRTSRGSYEQYF
TRBV10-3	-	13	-	TRBJ2-7	TGTGCCATCACCACCCGCGTAAATTGGGAGCAGTACTTC	CAITTRVNWEQYF
TRBV7-6	TRBD1	17	-	TRBJ2-5	TGTGCCAGCAACCACATCCGGGACAGAGGATACAGGGAGACCCAGTACTTC	CASNHIRDRGYRETQYF